This record looks at one T cell receptor beta chain sequence and its context. The sample is drawn from a study of control samples from healthy donors and cancer patients. Sequenced by immunoSEQ multiplex PCR; TCRdb stores in-frame clones only, minus some. This sample has 170,000 or so clones; about 93% occur once, and the top ten carry over 1.1%. The CDR3 is 15 amino acids. The V end was cut by 5 bases, the J end by 4 bases, with 18 bases between. Per the germline V gene, CDR1 is SGHVS and CDR2 is FNYEAQ. This clonotype originated in a young man in good health. The chain recombines TRBV7-6 with TRBJ2-7; D possibly matches TRBD1 or TRBD2 (5 bases each). Sequencing was carried out using blood. CDR3 sequence reads: CASSPRPRGGYEQYF. The CDR3 bases are TGTGCCAGCAGCCCTCGCCCGAGGGGTGGTTACGAGCAGTACTTC.